Listed below are T cell receptor beta chains from one sample, sequenced in a study of PD-1 blockade in classical Hodgkin lymphoma. TCRdb keeps only in-frame clones here, not all; method: immunoSEQ multiplex PCR. The data show about 22,000 clones, approximately 69% seen once. Source: peripheral blood mononuclear cells (PBMCs), taken at baseline. The receptors were sampled from a human donor with classical Hodgkin lymphoma. Each CDR3 is given with its conserved first and last residue. D genes are given only for firm matches. Rows may omit the clone size; those that give it use once, few, many or a size class.

v_gene	j_gene	d_gene	len	abundance	CDR3nt	CDR3aa
TRBV23-1	TRBJ2-5	NA	14	NA	TGCGCCAGCAGTCAAGACGGAAGGAGGGAGACCCAGTACTTC	CASSQDGRRETQYF
TRBV5-6	TRBJ1-1	NA	14	NA	TGTGCCAGCAGCTTGGCAATTAGGGACACTGAAGCTTTCTTT	CASSLAIRDTEAFF
TRBV19	TRBJ1-5	NA	16	NA	TGTGCCAGTAGTGGAAGGGGAGAGGGGTTCTATCAGCCCCAGCATTTT	CASSGRGEGFYQPQHF
TRBV19	TRBJ2-3	NA	15	NA	TGTGCCAGTAGCCCCCTGGATCAGGGTCGAGATACGCAGTATTTT	CASSPLDQGRDTQYF
TRBV7-2	TRBJ2-1	TRBD2	16	NA	TGTGCCAGCAGCTTAGTAGGGAGTAGCGGGAGAAATGAGCAGTTCTTC	CASSLVGSSGRNEQFF
TRBV27	TRBJ2-7	TRBD1	14	once	TGTGCCAGCAGCAATTCCCAGACAGGGGACGAGCAGTACTTC	CASSNSQTGDEQYF
TRBV6-5	TRBJ1-5	NA	13	NA	TGTGCCAGCAGTTACTCGAACGGTCAGCCCCAGCATTTT	CASSYSNGQPQHF
TRBV6-6	TRBJ1-1	NA	14	medium-sized	TGTGCCAGCAGTTACCCGGTCGGGGGCACTGAAGCTTTCTTT	CASSYPVGGTEAFF
TRBV11-2	TRBJ1-1	NA	14	NA	TGTGCCAGCAGCCCCGGGTGGGCGAACACTGAAGCTTTCTTT	CASSPGWANTEAFF
TRBV5-5	TRBJ1-2	TRBD1	15	NA	TGTGCCAGCAGCCCGCCTGGGACAGGGCTGGCTGGCTACACCTTC	CASSPPGTGLAGYTF
TRBV5-1	TRBJ1-1	NA	14	NA	TGCGCCAGCAGCTTTCGGGGGTCGAACACTGAAGCTTTCTTT	CASSFRGSNTEAFF
TRBV30	TRBJ2-3	NA	13	NA	TGTGCCTGGAACCAGCTTAGCACAGATACGCAGTATTTT	CAWNQLSTDTQYF
TRBV4-3	TRBJ2-7	TRBD1	17	few	TGCGCCAGCAGCGCGTACTCAGGGGGCGGTTCCTCCTACGAGCAGTACTTC	CASSAYSGGGSSYEQYF
TRBV7-9	TRBJ1-3	NA	13	few	TGTGCCAGCAGCCTCGACTCTGGAAACACCATATATTTT	CASSLDSGNTIYF
TRBV10-1	TRBJ2-7	NA	14	NA	TGCGCCAGCAGTGAGTCCGGACAGCTCTACGAGCAGTACTTC	CASSESGQLYEQYF
TRBV19	TRBJ2-7	TRBD2	15	few	TGTGCCAGTATGACCCGGAGCGGGAGTAGTTACGAGCAGTACTTC	CASMTRSGSSYEQYF
TRBV12-5	TRBJ2-3	TRBD2	19	NA	TGTGCTAGTGGTTTGGCCCCGAGGGGGCGGGAGGGCCTTGTGGATACGCAGTATTTT	CASGLAPRGREGLVDTQYF
TRBV7-3	TRBJ2-3	NA	16	NA	TGTGCCAGCAGCTTCGATTTCGGAGCCGGCACAGATACGCAGTATTTT	CASSFDFGAGTDTQYF
TRBV6-1	TRBJ2-7	TRBD2	15	NA	TGTGCCAGCTCCTCACCGGGAGGGGGAGTCGATGAGCAGTACTTC	CASSSPGGGVDEQYF
TRBV4-3	TRBJ1-1	TRBD1	16	NA	TGCGCCAGCAGCCAAGAAATGACAGGGGGGAGCACTGAAGCTTTCTTT	CASSQEMTGGSTEAFF
TRBV5-5	TRBJ2-1	NA	15	NA	TGTGCCAGCAGCTTGTGGGGGTCCCCCCGCAATGAGCAGTTCTTC	CASSLWGSPRNEQFF
TRBV6-6	TRBJ1-6	TRBD1	15	NA	TGTGCCAGCAGTTCGCCGACAGGGGGAAATTCACCCCTCCACTTT	CASSSPTGGNSPLHF
TRBV7-9	TRBJ2-7	NA	16	NA	TGTGCCAGCAGCTTAGCAACGCAGGACGACCCCTACGAGCAGTACTTC	CASSLATQDDPYEQYF
TRBV7-2	TRBJ2-7	TRBD2	17	NA	TGTGCCAGCAGCTTAATTCGGGGAGCGGGAGATCCCAACGAGCAGTACTTC	CASSLIRGAGDPNEQYF
TRBV11-3	TRBJ2-7	NA	13	NA	TGTGCCAGCAGCTTATTCGATTTCTACGAGCAGTACTTC	CASSLFDFYEQYF
TRBV14	TRBJ2-5	NA	13	NA	TGTGCCAGCAGCCAAGGGAGGGGAGAGACCCAGTACTTC	CASSQGRGETQYF
TRBV5-8	TRBJ1-5	NA	14	NA	TGTGCCAGCAGCCCGATTTCCCTCAATCAGCCCCAGCATTTT	CASSPISLNQPQHF
TRBV27	TRBJ2-7	TRBD2	14	few	TGTGCCAGCAGTTTTGGGAGCGGGAGAGGGGAGCAGTACTTC	CASSFGSGRGEQYF
TRBV11-3	TRBJ1-1	NA	17	NA	TGTGCCAGCAGCTTAGATACCAGGGGATGGATGAACACTGAAGCTTTCTTT	CASSLDTRGWMNTEAFF
TRBV13	TRBJ1-3	NA	14	NA	TGTGCCAGCAGCCCCTACCCACAAAGTCACACCATATATTTT	CASSPYPQSHTIYF
TRBV6-4	TRBJ2-7	NA	14	NA	TGTGCCAGCAGTGACCCCCGGTCATTGGACGAGCAGTACTTC	CASSDPRSLDEQYF
TRBV5-6	TRBJ1-5	NA	18	NA	TGTGCCAGCAGCTTAGTAAGGCGACCCAGACGGTTCAATCAGCCCCAGCATTTT	CASSLVRRPRRFNQPQHF
TRBV7-2	TRBJ2-5	TRBD2	16	NA	TGTGCCAGCAGCCAATCTAGCGGGAGGAGGGGGGAGACCCAGTACTTC	CASSQSSGRRGETQYF
TRBV19	TRBJ1-2	TRBD1	17	NA	TGTGCCAGTAGTCGGGGACAGGGGGGATCCGGTAACTATGGCTACACCTTC	CASSRGQGGSGNYGYTF
TRBV7-2	TRBJ1-3	NA	16	NA	TGTGCCAGCAGCTTAGAGGGTAGCAGGCCTGGAAACACCATATATTTT	CASSLEGSRPGNTIYF
TRBV27	TRBJ2-4	TRBD2	15	NA	TGTGCCAGCAGTTTATCGACTAGCTCTAAAAACATTCAGTACTTC	CASSLSTSSKNIQYF
TRBV29-1	TRBJ2-5	NA	12	NA	TGCAGCGTCGGAGTAGTCCAAGAGACCCAGTACTTC	CSVGVVQETQYF
TRBV2	TRBJ2-7	TRBD1	14	NA	TGTGCCAGCAGGGATGGACAGGGTCGGAACGAGCAGTACTTC	CASRDGQGRNEQYF
TRBV30	TRBJ1-6	NA	17	once	TGTGCCTGGAGTAAGGCTCTACTCATGGGATATAATTCACCCCTCCACTTT	CAWSKALLMGYNSPLHF
TRBV10-1	TRBJ2-7	NA	12	NA	TGCGCCAGCAGTGAATATGGCTACGAGCAGTACTTC	CASSEYGYEQYF
TRBV27	TRBJ1-2	NA	19	few	TGTGCCAGCAGTTTACTCGACGGACACGGACAGCTTCTCTACTATGGCTACACCTTC	CASSLLDGHGQLLYYGYTF
TRBV6-1	TRBJ1-6	NA	13	once	TGTGCCAGCGGCGGGGCAGAAAATTCACCCCTCCACTTT	CASGGAENSPLHF
TRBV7-3	TRBJ2-2	NA	18	NA	TGTGCCAGCAGCTTAGGGGTGGCGGACAGCCTGAACACCGGGGAGCTGTTTTTT	CASSLGVADSLNTGELFF
TRBV11-2	TRBJ2-7	TRBD1	13	large	TGTGCCACCGGGACAGGCGGCCCCTACGAGCAGTACTTC	CATGTGGPYEQYF
TRBV5-6	TRBJ1-1	NA	14	NA	TGTGCCAGCACCGAACAGGGATTTTACACTGAAGCTTTCTTT	CASTEQGFYTEAFF
TRBV9	TRBJ2-1	NA	13	few	TGTGCCAGCAGCATGCGGGACTCGAATGAGCAGTTCTTC	CASSMRDSNEQFF
TRBV18	TRBJ2-5	TRBD1	15	NA	TGTGCCAGCTCGCCTAGACAGGGGGCACAAGAGACCCAGTACTTC	CASSPRQGAQETQYF
TRBV30	TRBJ2-3	TRBD2	13	NA	TGTGCCTGGAGTCTGGGGGAGGGCCGGCCGCAGTATTTT	CAWSLGEGRPQYF
TRBV4-1	TRBJ2-7	TRBD1	15	NA	TGCGCCAGCAGCCTCGTGGGACAGGGGCCCTACGAGCAGTACTTC	CASSLVGQGPYEQYF
TRBV5-1	TRBJ1-4	TRBD1	15	NA	TGCGCCAGCAGCCAGCCGGGACAGGCTAATGAAAAACTGTTTTTT	CASSQPGQANEKLFF
TRBV6-1	TRBJ2-7	TRBD2	15	NA	TGTGCCAGCAGTTTAATAGCGGGAACTTCCCTCGAGCAGTACTTC	CASSLIAGTSLEQYF
TRBV2	TRBJ2-2	TRBD2	14	once	TGTGCCAGCAGTGCTGAGCGGGGAGCCGGGGAGCTGTTTTTT	CASSAERGAGELFF
TRBV27	TRBJ2-2	NA	15	NA	TGTGCCAGCAGTTTATGGGACTCTGCCACCGGGGAGCTGTTTTTT	CASSLWDSATGELFF
TRBV6-5	TRBJ1-2	TRBD1	14	NA	TGTGCCAGCACTTGGGACAGGGCGGCCGATGGCTACACCTTC	CASTWDRAADGYTF
TRBV15	TRBJ1-1	NA	14	NA	TGTGCCACCAGCACGGGGCAGGAGGGGACTGAAGCTTTCTTT	CATSTGQEGTEAFF
TRBV19	TRBJ1-2	NA	15	NA	TGTGCCAGTAGAGAGCGTCGGGGGCGCGACTATGGCTACACCTTC	CASRERRGRDYGYTF
TRBV4-2	TRBJ2-1	TRBD2	13	NA	TGTGCCAGCAGCCCCGGGGGGGTCAATGAGCAGTTCTTC	CASSPGGVNEQFF
TRBV6-5	TRBJ2-7	NA	16	NA	TGTGCCAGCAGTTACTTCCCAAGTGGGGGAACCTACGAGCAGTACTTC	CASSYFPSGGTYEQYF
TRBV30	TRBJ1-5	TRBD1	17	NA	TGTGCCTGGAGTTTAGCCTCAGGGGGCTCGAGCAATCAGCCCCAGCATTTT	CAWSLASGGSSNQPQHF